This T cell receptor beta chain is drawn from a study of early T cells in non-severe SARS-CoV-2 infection. Study context: Sequencing input comprised bulk RNA from unsorted whole blood; chain pairing was not available.

Each CDR3 protein is one row after TCRdb ran MiXCR on the 5' RACE reads. This sample has about 56,000 distinct CDR3 sequences, with 8% to 11% found just once. This clonotype came up a few times. This CDR3 contains 13 residues. Germline values: CDR1 SEHNR, CDR2 FQNEAQ (reference sequence). V was clipped by 3 bases and J by 11 bases, with 14 bases between them. This TCR was recovered from an adult who was a healthcare worker with PCR-confirmed SARS-CoV-2 infection or an uninfected control (not recorded which). The sequenced sample was whole blood. This chain connects TRBV7-9 to TRBJ1-3; maybe TRBD1 (6 bases). CDR3 residues: CASSLGDTWAIYF. DNA for the CDR3: TGTGCCAGCAGCTTGGGGGACACCTGGGCCATATATTTT.